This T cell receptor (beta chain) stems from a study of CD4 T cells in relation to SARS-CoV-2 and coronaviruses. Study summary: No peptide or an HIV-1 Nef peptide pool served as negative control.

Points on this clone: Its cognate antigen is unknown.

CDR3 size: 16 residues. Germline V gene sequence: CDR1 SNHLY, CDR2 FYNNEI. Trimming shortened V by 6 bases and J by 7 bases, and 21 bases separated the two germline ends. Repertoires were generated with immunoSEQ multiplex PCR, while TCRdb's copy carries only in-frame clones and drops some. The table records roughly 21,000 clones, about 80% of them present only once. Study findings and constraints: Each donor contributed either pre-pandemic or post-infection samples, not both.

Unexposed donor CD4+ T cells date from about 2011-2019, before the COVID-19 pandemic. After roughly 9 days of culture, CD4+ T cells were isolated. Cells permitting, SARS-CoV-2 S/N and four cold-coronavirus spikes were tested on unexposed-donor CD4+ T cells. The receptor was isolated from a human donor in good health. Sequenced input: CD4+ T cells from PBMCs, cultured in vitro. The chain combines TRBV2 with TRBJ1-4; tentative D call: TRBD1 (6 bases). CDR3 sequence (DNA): TGTGCCAGCAGCACTCGACAGGCAGGGGTCGGTGAAAAACTGTTTTTT. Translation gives CASSTRQAGVGEKLFF.